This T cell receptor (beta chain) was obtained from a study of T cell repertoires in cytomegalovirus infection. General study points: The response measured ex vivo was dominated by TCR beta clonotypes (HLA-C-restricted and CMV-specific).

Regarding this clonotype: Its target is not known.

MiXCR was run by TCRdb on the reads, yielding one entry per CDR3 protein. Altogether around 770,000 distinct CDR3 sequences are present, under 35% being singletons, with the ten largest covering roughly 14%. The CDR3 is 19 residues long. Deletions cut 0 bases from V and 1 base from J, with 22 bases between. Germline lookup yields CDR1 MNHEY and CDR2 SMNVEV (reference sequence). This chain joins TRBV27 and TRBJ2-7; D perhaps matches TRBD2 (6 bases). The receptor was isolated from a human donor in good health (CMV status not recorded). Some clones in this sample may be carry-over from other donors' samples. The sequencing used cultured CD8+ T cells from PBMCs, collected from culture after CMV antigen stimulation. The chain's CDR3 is CASSLSGMAEGPTSYEQYF. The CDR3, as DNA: TGTGCCAGCAGTTTATCTGGGATGGCGGAGGGGCCCACATCCTACGAGCAGTACTTC.